Listed here is a single T cell receptor beta chain. Antigen: not known. The ends were cut back, 6 bases at V and 0 bases at J, with 12 bases in the middle. The V gene's germline CDR1 is SGHRS and CDR2 YFSETQ. CDR3 size: 14 residues. The data were obtained in a study of T cells after yellow fever vaccination. Findings and caveats of the study: Bulk-population clonotypes that are abundant could appear as contaminants in FACS-sorted repertoires. The CD4 compartment and the CD8 compartment contained a small share of clonotypes in common. The study found a weaker secondary response that peaked faster, day 5 versus 15.

UMIs and a universal primer site were added when TCR cDNA was made by 5'RACE template switching. TCRdb fed the 5' RACE reads into MiXCR, producing one record per CDR3 protein. This sample has 620,000 or so distinct CDR3 sequences, with 17% found just once. The chain uses TRBV5-1 and TRBJ1-1, with D perhaps TRBD1 (5 bases). The sequencing used PBMCs, collected 5 to 6 days after the first yellow fever vaccination. The receptor was derived from a man in his late teens or twenties who received the YFV17D yellow fever vaccine. The CDR3 here is CASNPGHLNTEAFF. DNA for the CDR3: TGCGCCAGCAACCCAGGACACTTGAACACTGAAGCTTTCTTT.